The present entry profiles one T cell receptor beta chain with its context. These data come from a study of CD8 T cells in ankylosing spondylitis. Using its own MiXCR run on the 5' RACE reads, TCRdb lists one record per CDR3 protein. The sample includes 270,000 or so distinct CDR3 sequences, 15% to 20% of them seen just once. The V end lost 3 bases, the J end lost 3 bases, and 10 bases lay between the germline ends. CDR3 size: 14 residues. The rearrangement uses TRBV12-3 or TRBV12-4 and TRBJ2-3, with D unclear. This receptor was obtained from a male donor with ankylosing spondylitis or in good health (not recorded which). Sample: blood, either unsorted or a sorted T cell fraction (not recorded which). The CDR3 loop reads CASSFRPGTDTQYF. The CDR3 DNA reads TGTGCCAGCAGTTTTCGTCCCGGGACAGATACGCAGTATTTT.